This TCR beta chain comes out of a study of PD-L1 blockade in urothelial cancer. Study at large: The analyses of blood took place 3 weeks (second dose) and 6 weeks after treatment start. Median T cell yield from blood was roughly 140,000.

This clone came up once. Its antigen remains unknown. Trimming took off 0 bases at V and 3 bases at J, with 9 bases between the two ends. Germline V gene sequence: CDR1 SGDLS, CDR2 YYNGEE. This CDR3 has 15 residues. Findings and caveats of the study: Durable-benefit patients expanded tumor-associated blood clones more at 3 weeks.

Some clones are missing from TCRdb's copy, which holds only in-frame ones; the method was immunoSEQ multiplex PCR. The repertoire holds about 71,000 clones, with 85% to 90% as singletons. This specimen consisted of PBMCs, obtained around atezolizumab (anti-PD-L1) treatment. This chain links TRBV9 with TRBJ1-4; no firm D call. The TCR sequence derives from a man between 60 and 75 years old with urothelial cancer. The CDR3: CASSVAGWPNEKLFF. The CDR3 nucleotides read TGTGCCAGCAGCGTAGCCGGGTGGCCTAATGAAAAACTGTTTTTT.